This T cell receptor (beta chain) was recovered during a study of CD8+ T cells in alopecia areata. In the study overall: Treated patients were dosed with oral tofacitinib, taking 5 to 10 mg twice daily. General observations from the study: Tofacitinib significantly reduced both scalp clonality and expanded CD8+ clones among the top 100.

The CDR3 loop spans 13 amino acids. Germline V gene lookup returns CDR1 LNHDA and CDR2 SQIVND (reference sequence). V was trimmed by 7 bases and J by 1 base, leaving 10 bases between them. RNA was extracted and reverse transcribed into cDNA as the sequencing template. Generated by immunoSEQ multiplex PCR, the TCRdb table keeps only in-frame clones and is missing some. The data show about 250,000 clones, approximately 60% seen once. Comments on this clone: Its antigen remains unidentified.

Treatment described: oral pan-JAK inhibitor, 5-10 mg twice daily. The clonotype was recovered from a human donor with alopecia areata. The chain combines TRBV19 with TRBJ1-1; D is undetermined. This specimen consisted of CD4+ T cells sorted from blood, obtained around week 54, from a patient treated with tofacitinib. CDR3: CASKRQPNTEAFF. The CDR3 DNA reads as TGTGCCAGTAAGCGGCAGCCGAACACTGAAGCTTTCTTT. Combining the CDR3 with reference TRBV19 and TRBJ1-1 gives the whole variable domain DGGITQSPKYLFRKEGQNVTLSCEQNLNHDAMYWYRQDPGQGLRLIYYSQIVNDFQKGDIAEGYSVSREKKESFPLTVTSAQKNPTAFYLCASKRQPNTEAFFGQGTRLTVV.